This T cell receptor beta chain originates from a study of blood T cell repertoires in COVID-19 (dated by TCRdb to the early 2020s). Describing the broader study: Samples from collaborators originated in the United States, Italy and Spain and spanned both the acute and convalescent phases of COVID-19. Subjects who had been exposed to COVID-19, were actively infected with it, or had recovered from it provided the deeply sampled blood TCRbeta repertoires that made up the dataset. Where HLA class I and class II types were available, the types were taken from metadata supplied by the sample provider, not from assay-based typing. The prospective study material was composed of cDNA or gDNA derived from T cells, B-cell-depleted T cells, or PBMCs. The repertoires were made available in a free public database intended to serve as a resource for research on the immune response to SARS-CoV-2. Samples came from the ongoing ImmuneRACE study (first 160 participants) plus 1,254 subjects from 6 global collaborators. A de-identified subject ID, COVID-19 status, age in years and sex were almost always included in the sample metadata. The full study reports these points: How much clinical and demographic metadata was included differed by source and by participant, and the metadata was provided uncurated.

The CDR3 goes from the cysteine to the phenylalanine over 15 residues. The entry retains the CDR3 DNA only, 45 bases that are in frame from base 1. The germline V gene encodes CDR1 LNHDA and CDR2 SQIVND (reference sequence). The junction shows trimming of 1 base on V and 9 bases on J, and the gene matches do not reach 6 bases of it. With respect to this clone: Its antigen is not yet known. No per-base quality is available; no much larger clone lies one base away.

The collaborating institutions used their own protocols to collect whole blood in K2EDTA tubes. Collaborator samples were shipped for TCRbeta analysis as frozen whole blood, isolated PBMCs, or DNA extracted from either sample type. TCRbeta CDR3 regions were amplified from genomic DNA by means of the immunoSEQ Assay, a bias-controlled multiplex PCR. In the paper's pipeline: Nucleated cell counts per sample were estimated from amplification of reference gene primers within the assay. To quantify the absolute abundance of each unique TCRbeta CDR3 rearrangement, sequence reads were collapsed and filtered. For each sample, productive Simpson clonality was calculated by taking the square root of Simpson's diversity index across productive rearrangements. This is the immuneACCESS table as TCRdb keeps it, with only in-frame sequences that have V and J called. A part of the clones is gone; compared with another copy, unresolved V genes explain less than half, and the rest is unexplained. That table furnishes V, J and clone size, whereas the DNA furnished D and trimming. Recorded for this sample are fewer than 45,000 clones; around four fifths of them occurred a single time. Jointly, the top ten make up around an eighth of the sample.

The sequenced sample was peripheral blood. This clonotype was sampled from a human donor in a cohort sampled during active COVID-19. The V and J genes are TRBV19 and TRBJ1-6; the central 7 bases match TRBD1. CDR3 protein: CASSIAAGGGSPLHF. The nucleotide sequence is TGTGCCAGTAGTATAGCCGCAGGGGGAGGTTCACCCCTCCACTTT.